This TCR beta chain was obtained from a study of cytomegalovirus exposure and HLA in healthy donors. The CDR3 has 14 amino acids. The V end was cut by 7 bases, the J end by 4 bases, with 15 bases between. CDR1 and CDR2 from the germline V gene are SEHNR and FQNEAQ (reference sequence). The table lists this clone with a few counts. Its target is not known. Primers included in the PCR were 60 Vbeta and 13 Jbeta primers. Repertoires were generated with immunoSEQ multiplex PCR, while TCRdb's copy carries only in-frame clones and drops some. The sample gives over 130,000 clones, approximately 85% of which show up once; 0.5% to 0.65% is in the top ten. The study's findings and limits: A list of about 160 TCR beta chains associated with cytomegalovirus was given. Previously analyzed data showed that most TCR beta V segments were productive at a frequency of about 90% or about 30%.

The receptor was isolated from a woman between 35 and 50 years old in good health and CMV-seronegative. Material: PBMCs. J is TRBJ2-3 and V is TRBV7-9; tentatively, D is TRBD1 (6 bases). This CDR3 is CASTGGQLPDTQYF. The CDR3 nucleotides read TGTGCCAGCACAGGAGGACAGCTACCAGATACGCAGTATTTT.